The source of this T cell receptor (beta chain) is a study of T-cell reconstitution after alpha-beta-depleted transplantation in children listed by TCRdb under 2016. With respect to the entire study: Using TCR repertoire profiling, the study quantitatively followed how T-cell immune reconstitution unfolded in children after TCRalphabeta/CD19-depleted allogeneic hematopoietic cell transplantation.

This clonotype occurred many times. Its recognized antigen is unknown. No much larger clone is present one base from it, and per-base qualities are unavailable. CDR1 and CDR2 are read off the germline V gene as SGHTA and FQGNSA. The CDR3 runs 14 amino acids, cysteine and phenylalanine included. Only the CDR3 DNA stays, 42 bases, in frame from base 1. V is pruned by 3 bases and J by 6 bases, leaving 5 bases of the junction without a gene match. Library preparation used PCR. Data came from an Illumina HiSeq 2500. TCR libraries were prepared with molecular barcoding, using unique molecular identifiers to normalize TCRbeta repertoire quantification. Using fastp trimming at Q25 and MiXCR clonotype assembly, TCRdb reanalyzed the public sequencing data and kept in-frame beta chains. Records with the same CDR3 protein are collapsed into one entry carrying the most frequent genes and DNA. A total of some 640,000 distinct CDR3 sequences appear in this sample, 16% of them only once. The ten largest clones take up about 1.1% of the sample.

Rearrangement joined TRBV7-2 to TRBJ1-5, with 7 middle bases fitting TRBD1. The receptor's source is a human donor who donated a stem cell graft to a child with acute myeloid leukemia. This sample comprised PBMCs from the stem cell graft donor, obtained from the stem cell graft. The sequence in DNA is TGTGCCAGCAGCTTTACGACAGGGAGTCAGCCCCAGCATTTT. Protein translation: CASSFTTGSQPQHF.